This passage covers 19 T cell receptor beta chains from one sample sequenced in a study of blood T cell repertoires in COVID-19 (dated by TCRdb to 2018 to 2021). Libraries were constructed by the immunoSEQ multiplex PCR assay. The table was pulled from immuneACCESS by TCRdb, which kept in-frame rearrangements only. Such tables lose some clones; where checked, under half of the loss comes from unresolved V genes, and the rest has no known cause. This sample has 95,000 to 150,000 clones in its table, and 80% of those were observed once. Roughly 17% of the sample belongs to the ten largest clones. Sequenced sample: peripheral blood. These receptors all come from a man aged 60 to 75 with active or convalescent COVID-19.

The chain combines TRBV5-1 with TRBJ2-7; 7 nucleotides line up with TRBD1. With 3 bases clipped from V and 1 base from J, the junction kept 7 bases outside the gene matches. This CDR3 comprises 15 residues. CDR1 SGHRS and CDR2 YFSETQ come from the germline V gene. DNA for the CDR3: TGCGCCAGCAGCTCCTTTTGGGACAGTTCCTACGAGCAGTACTTC. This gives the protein CASSSFWDSSYEQYF. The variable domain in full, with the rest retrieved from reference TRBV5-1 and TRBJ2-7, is KAGVTQTPRYLIKTRGQQVTLSCSPISGHRSVSWYQQTPGQGLQFLFEYFSETQRNKGNFPGRFSGRQFSNSRSEMNVSTLELGDSALYLCASSSFWDSSYEQYFGPGTRLTVT.

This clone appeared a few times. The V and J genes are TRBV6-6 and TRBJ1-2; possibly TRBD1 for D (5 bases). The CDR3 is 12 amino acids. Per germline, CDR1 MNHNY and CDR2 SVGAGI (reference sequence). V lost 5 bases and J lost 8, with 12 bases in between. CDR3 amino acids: CASSDWRGGYTF. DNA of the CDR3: TGTGCCAGCAGTGACTGGCGGGGCGGCTACACCTTC.

CDR3 in amino acids: CASSSTGAVRHNEQFF. CDR3 sequence (DNA): TGTGCCAGCAGTTCGACAGGGGCCGTACGGCACAATGAGCAGTTCTTC. The chain couples TRBV28 to TRBJ2-1; the match to TRBD1 covers 8 bases. This CDR3 contains 16 residues. Trimming removed 4 bases from V and 5 bases from J; junction bases left unmatched: 10. The germline gives CDR1 MDHEN, CDR2 SYDVKM.

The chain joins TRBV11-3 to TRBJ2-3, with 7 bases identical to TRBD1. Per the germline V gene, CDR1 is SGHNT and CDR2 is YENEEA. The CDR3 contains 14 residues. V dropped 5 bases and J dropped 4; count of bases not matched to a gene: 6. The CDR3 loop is CASSPTGEPDTQYF. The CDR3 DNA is TGTGCCAGCAGCCCTACAGGGGAGCCAGATACGCAGTATTTT.

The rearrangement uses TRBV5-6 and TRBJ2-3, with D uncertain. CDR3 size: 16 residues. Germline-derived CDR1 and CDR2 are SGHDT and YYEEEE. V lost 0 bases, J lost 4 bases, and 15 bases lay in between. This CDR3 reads CASSLVYSASSDTQYF. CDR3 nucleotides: TGTGCCAGCAGCTTGGTTTATTCCGCGTCGTCAGATACGCAGTATTTT.

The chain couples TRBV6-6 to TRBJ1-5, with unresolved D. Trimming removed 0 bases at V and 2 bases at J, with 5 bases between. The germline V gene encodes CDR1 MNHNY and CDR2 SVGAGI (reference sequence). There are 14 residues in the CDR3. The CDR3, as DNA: TGTGCCAGCAGTTACTCTACAGGCAATCAGCCCCAGCATTTT. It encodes CASSYSTGNQPQHF.

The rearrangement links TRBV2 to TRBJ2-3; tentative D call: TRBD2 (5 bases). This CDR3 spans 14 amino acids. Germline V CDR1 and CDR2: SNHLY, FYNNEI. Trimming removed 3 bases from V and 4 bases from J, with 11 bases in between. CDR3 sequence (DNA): TGTGCCAGCAGTGAGGAGGTTTCTGCAGATACGCAGTATTTT. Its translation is CASSEEVSADTQYF. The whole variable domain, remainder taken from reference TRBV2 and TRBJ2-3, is EPEVTQTPSHQVTQMGQEVILRCVPISNHLYFYWYRQILGQKVEFLVSFYNNEISEKSEIFDDQFSVERPDGSNFTLKIRSTKLEDSAMYFCASSEEVSADTQYFGPGTRLTVL.

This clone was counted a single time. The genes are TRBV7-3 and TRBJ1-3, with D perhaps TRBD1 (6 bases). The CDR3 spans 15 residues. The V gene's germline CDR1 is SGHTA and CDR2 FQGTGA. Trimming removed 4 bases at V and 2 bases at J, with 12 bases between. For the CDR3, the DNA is TGTGCCAGCAGCTCCTACAGGGCTCCTGGAAACACCATATATTTT. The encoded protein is CASSSYRAPGNTIYF. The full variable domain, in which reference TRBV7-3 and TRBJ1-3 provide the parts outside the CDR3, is GAGVSQTPSNKVTEKGKYVELRCDPISGHTALYWYRQSLGQGPEFLIYFQGTGAADDSGLPNDRFFAVRPEGSVSTLKIQRTERGDSAVYLCASSSYRAPGNTIYFGEGSWLTVV.

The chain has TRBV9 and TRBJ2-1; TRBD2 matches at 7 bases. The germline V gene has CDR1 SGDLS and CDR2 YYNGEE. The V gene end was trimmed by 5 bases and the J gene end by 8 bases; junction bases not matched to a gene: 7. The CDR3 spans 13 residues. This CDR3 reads CASRREGQYEQFF. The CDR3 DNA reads TGTGCCAGCAGGAGGGAGGGCCAGTATGAGCAGTTCTTC.

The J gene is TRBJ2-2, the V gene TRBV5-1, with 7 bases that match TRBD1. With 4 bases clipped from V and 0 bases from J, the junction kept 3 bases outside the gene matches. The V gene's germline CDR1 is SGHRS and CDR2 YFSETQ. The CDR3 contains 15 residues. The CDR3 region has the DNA TGCGCCAGCAGCCGGGGACAGACGAACACCGGGGAGCTGTTTTTT. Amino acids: CASSRGQTNTGELFF. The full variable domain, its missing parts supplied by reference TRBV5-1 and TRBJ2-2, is KAGVTQTPRYLIKTRGQQVTLSCSPISGHRSVSWYQQTPGQGLQFLFEYFSETQRNKGNFPGRFSGRQFSNSRSEMNVSTLELGDSALYLCASSRGQTNTGELFFGEGSRLTVL.

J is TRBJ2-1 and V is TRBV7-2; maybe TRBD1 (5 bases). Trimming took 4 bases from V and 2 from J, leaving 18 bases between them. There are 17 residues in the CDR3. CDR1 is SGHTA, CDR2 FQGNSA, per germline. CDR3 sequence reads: CASSSRVANSPYNEQFF. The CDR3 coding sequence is TGTGCCAGCAGCTCCAGGGTCGCAAATAGCCCCTACAATGAGCAGTTCTTC.

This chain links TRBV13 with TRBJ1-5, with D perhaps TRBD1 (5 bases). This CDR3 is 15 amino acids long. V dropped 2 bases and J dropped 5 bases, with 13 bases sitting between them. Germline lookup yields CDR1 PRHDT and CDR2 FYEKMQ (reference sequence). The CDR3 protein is CASSLTGDGDQPQHF. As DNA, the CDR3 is TGTGCCAGCAGCTTAACGGGGGACGGAGATCAGCCCCAGCATTTT.

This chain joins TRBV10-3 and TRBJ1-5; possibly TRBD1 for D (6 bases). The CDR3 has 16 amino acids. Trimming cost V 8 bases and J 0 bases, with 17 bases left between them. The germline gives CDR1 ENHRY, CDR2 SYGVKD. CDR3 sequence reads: CAIRSPDSFSNQPQHF. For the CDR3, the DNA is TGTGCCATCCGAAGCCCGGACAGTTTTAGCAATCAGCCCCAGCATTTT.

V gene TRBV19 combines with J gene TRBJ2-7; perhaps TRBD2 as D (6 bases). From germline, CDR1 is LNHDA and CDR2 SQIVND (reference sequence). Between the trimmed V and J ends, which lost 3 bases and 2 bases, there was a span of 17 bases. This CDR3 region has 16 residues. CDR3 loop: CASSISGGRDPYEQYF. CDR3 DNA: TGTGCCAGTAGTATTTCCGGGGGAAGGGACCCCTACGAGCAGTACTTC.

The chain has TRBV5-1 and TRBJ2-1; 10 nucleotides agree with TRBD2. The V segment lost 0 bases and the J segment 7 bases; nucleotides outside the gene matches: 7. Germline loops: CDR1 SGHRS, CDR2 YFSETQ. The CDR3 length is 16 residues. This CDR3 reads CASSLGLAGVGNEQFF. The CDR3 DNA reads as TGCGCCAGCAGCTTGGGGCTAGCGGGAGTTGGGAATGAGCAGTTCTTC.

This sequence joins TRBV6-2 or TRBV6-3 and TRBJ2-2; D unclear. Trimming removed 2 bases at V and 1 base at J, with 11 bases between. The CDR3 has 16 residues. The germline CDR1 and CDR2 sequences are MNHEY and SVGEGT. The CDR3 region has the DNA TGTGCCAGCAGTTACGTGGCCGGGTGGAACACCGGGGAGCTGTTTTTT. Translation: CASSYVAGWNTGELFF.

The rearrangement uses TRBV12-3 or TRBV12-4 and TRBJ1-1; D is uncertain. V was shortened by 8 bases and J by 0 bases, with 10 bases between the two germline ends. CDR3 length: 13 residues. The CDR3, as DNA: TGTGCCAGCTTGAGAGGGATGAACACTGAAGCTTTCTTT. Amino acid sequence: CASLRGMNTEAFF.

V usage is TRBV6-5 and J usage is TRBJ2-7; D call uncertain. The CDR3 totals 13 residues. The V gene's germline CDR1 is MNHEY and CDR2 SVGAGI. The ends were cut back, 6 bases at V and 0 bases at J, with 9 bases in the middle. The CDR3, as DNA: TGTGCCAGCAGAGTACCTAGCTCCTACGAGCAGTACTTC. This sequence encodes CASRVPSSYEQYF.

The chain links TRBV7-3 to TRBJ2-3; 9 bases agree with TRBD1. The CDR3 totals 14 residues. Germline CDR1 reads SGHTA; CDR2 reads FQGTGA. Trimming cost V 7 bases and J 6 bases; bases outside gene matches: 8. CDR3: CASNPGQGTDTQYF. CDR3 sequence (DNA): TGTGCCAGCAACCCGGGACAGGGTACCGATACGCAGTATTTT.